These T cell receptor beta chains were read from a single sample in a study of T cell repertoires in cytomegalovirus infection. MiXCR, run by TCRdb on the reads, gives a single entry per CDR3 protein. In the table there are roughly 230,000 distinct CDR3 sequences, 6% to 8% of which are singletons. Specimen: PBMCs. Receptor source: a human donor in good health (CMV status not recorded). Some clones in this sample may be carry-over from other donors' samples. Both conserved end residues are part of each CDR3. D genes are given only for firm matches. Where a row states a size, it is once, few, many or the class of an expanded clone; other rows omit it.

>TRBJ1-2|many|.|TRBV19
TGTGCCAGTAGCCTCCACAGAGACTCTAACTATGGCTACACCTTC
CASSLHRDSNYGYTF
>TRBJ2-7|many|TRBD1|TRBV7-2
TGTGCCAGCAGCTTAGGAGGGACAGGGGGCGTCGAGCAGTACTTC
CASSLGGTGGVEQYF
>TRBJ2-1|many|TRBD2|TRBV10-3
TGTGCCATCAGTGACAAAGTCGGGACTAGCAACCACAATGAGCAGTTCTTC
CAISDKVGTSNHNEQFF
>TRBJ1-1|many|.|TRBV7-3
TGTGCCAGCAGCCTAATCCCCCCTAATGACATGAACACTGAAGCTTTCTTT
CASSLIPPNDMNTEAFF
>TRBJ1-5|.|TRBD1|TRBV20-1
TGCAGTGCTCTCCAGGACAGGGGAAATCAGCCCCAGCATTTT
CSALQDRGNQPQHF
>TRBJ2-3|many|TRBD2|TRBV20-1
TGCAGTGCTCCCCCGGGACTAGCGGGGGGCACAGATACGCAGTATTTT
CSAPPGLAGGTDTQYF
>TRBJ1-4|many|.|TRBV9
TGTGCCAGCAGCGTACAGGGGTCTAATGAAAAACTGTTTTTT
CASSVQGSNEKLFF
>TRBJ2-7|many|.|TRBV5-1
TGCGCCAGCAGCCACGGGACTTCCTCCTACGAGCAGTACTTC
CASSHGTSSYEQYF
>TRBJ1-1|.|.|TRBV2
TGTGCCAGCTTTAACGGCATGAACACTGAAGCTTTCTTT
CASFNGMNTEAFF
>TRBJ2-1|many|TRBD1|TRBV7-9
TGTGCCAGCAGCACACGGACAGGGCAGCACAATGAGCAGTTCTTC
CASSTRTGQHNEQFF
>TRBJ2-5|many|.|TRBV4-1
TGCGCCAGCAGCCAAGGACGGGTCCCAGAGACCCAGTACTTC
CASSQGRVPETQYF
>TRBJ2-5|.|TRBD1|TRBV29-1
TGCAGCGTTGGACCGGGACAGGGTGGGGAGACCCAGAACTTC
CSVGPGQGGETQNF
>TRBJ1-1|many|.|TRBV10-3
TGTGCCATCAAGTCGGGGGTTGTAGGTGAAGCTTTCTTT
CAIKSGVVGEAFF
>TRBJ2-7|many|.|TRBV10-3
TGTGCCATCAGCAATAGCGCCAACGAGCAGTACTTC
CAISNSANEQYF
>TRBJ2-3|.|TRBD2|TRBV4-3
TGCGCCAGCAGCCTCGGGACTAGCGGGGTCGGAGATACGCAGTATTTT
CASSLGTSGVGDTQYF
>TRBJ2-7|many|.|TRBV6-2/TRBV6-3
TGTGCCAGCAGTTACGGGACTTTGAGCTCCTACGAGCAGTACTTC
CASSYGTLSSYEQYF
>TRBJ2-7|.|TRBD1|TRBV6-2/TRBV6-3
TGTGCCAGCAGTTACGGCAGGGGGATATCCTACGAGCAGTACTTC
CASSYGRGISYEQYF
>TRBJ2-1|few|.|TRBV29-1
TGCAGCGTTGAAGATGCTGACTCCTACAATGAGCAGTTCTTC
CSVEDADSYNEQFF
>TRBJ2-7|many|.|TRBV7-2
TGTGCCAGCAGACCTAACCTGGGGATCGTCTACGAGCAGTACTTC
CASRPNLGIVYEQYF
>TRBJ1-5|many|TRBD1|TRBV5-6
TGTGCCAGCAGCTTGGCTGTTGGGACAGGGGTTCGGAATCAGCCCCAGCATTTT
CASSLAVGTGVRNQPQHF
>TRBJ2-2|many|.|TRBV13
TGTGCCAGCAGCTTAGACCATAACACCGGGGAGCTGTTTTTT
CASSLDHNTGELFF
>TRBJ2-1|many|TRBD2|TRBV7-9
TGTGCCAGCAGCCCAGGGACTAGCGGGGGTTGGCAGTTCTTC
CASSPGTSGGWQFF
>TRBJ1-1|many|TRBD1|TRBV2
TGTGCCAGCAGTGTTTCCGTGGCAGGGGGCGAATGGGACACTGAAGCTTTCTTT
CASSVSVAGGEWDTEAFF
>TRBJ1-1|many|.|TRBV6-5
TGTGCCAGCAGTCCCGCCTCGAAACCCCGTCGGACTGAAGCTTTCTTT
CASSPASKPRRTEAFF
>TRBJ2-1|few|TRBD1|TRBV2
TGTGCCATACCCCGGGGACAGGGGGCCTACAATGAGCAGTTCTTC
CAIPRGQGAYNEQFF
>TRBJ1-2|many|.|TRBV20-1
TGCAGTGCTAGAGTCCTGCCGGATAACTATGGCTACACCTTC
CSARVLPDNYGYTF
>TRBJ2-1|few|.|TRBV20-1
TGCAGTGCTAGGGGGTTAGACAGCGTCTCCTACAATGAGCAGTTCTTC
CSARGLDSVSYNEQFF
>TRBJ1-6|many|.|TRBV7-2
TGTGCCAGCAGCTTCAAGAATAATTCACCCCTCCACTTT
CASSFKNNSPLHF
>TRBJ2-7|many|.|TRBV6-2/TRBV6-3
TGTGCCAGCTTAGGACGGAGCTACGAGCAGTACTTC
CASLGRSYEQYF
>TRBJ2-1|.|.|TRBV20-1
TGCAGTGCTAGAGACACAGGGCGTGACAATGAGCAGTTCTTC
CSARDTGRDNEQFF
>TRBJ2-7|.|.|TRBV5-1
TGCACCAGCAGCATAGACACCTACGAGCAGTACTTC
CTSSIDTYEQYF
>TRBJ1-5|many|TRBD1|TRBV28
TGTGCCAGCAGTTCCAGGGGGGGGCCAGGCACCCAGCATTTT
CASSSRGGPGTQHF
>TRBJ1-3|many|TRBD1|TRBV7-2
TGTGCCAGCAGCGGGACAGGGGGCCCCCGCTCTGGAAACACCATATATTTT
CASSGTGGPRSGNTIYF
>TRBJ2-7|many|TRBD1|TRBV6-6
TGTGCCAGCAGTTACTTGGGACAGGGCTACGAGCAGTACTTC
CASSYLGQGYEQYF
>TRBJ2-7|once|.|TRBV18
TGTGCCAGCTCACTTGACGAGGTTTCCTACGAGCAGTACTTC
CASSLDEVSYEQYF
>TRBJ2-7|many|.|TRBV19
TGTGCCAGTAGTCGTGGGACGGAGAGCTCCTACGAGCAGTACTTC
CASSRGTESSYEQYF
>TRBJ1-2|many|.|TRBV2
TGTGCCAGCAGTGAAGCACGCGGGGACGGCTACACCTTC
CASSEARGDGYTF
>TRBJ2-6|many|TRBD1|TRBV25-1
TGTGCCAGCAGTCAAACGGGGGCCCGACAGGGGCCAAGCCTATCGTCTGGGGCCAACGTCCTGACTTTC
CASSQTGARQGPSLSSGANVLTF
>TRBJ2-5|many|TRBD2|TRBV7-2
TGTGCCAGCAGCTTAGAGGGAGGGCGAGAGACCCAGTACTTC
CASSLEGGRETQYF
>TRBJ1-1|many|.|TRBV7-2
TGTGCCAGCAGCCTTGTGACAAGGACTGAAGCTTTCTTT
CASSLVTRTEAFF
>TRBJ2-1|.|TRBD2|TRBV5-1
TGCGCCAGCGAAGAGCTAGCGGGGGACTTAGGTGAGCAGTTCTTC
CASEELAGDLGEQFF
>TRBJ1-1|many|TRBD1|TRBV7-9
TGTGCCAGCAGCACCCGACAGGGCACGAACACTGAAGCTTTCTTT
CASSTRQGTNTEAFF
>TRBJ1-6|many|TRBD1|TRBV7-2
TGTGCCAGCAGCTTAGGGGGCAGGGGGCGTTCACCCCTCCACTTT
CASSLGGRGRSPLHF
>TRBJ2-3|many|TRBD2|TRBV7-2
TGTGCCAGCAGCTTCGCGGGGGGTCAGGCAGATACGCAGTATTTT
CASSFAGGQADTQYF
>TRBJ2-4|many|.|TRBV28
TGTGCCAGCAGCCCCCTCTCAGGGACAGCCAAAAACATTCAGTACTTC
CASSPLSGTAKNIQYF
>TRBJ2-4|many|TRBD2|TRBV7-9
TGTGCCAGCAGCTTTGTCCCGGGACTAGCTGCCTCTAGAAACATTCAGTACTTC
CASSFVPGLAASRNIQYF
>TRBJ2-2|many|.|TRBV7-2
TGTGCCAGCAGCCGCGGTTCCGGGGAGCTGTTTTTT
CASSRGSGELFF